A selection of T cell receptor beta chains follows, all from one sample in a study of glioma-infiltrating T cells. TCRdb re-called the multiplex PCR reads through MiXCR, storing one row per CDR3 protein. This sample has approximately 120,000 distinct CDR3 sequences, with less than 30% found just once. What was sequenced was glioma tissue, nonneoplastic brain tissue, or PBMCs (not recorded which). The receptor source for this set is a human donor with low-grade glioma or glioblastoma, undergoing nonglioma brain surgery, or in good health (not recorded which). The CDR3 runs from the conserved cysteine through the conserved F or W. D genes are given only for firm matches. Only some rows state a clone size, as once, few, many or a class for expanded clones.

D gene	clone size	V gene	J gene	CDR3 DNA	CDR3 protein
NA	few	TRBV3-1	TRBJ2-5	TGTGCCAGCAGCCAGACCAGGGGCCCAGGCGCGACCCAGTACTTC	CASSQTRGPGATQYF
NA	many	TRBV24-1	TRBJ2-2	TGTGCCACCAGTGAGTCCGGGACGGACACCGGGGAGCTGTTTTTT	CATSESGTDTGELFF
NA	many	TRBV27	TRBJ2-1	TGTGCCAGCGCCGGAGCGTCCAGCTCCTACAATGAGCAGTTCTTC	CASAGASSSYNEQFF
TRBD2	NA	TRBV7-3	TRBJ2-2	TGTGCCAGCAGCCCTAGCGGGAGAGACGGGGAGCTGTTTTTT	CASSPSGRDGELFF
NA	many	TRBV7-9	TRBJ2-5	TGTGCCAGCAGCTTTCTTCGGGAAAGGATAGAGACCCAGTACTTC	CASSFLRERIETQYF
NA	many	TRBV12-3/TRBV12-4	TRBJ1-1	TGTGCCAGCAGAACTACGGAGAACACTGAAGCTTTCTTT	CASRTTENTEAFF
NA	many	TRBV6-6	TRBJ2-2	TGTGCCAGCAGTTACTCATCCAGGTTCACCGGGGAGCTGTTTTTT	CASSYSSRFTGELFF
NA	many	TRBV5-1	TRBJ2-1	TGCGCCAGCAGCTTATCTCCTATCAGACAGGAACAGTTCTTC	CASSLSPIRQEQFF
NA	many	TRBV7-2	TRBJ1-5	TGTGCCAGCAGCTTGGACACTTCTAGCAATCAGCCCCAGCATTTT	CASSLDTSSNQPQHF
NA	NA	TRBV29-1	TRBJ2-5	TGCAGCGTTGAGCAAGGTTCAGAGACCCAGTACTTC	CSVEQGSETQYF
NA	many	TRBV28	TRBJ1-2	TGTGCCAGCAGTTCAGGGAAACGTGGAGGCTACACCTTC	CASSSGKRGGYTF
NA	many	TRBV18	TRBJ2-3	TGTGCCAGCTCACCAGAAATTAACGCAGATACGCAGTATTTT	CASSPEINADTQYF
NA	NA	TRBV3-1	TRBJ1-2	TGTGCCAGCAGCCAAGATATGGGCTACACCTTC	CASSQDMGYTF
NA	few	TRBV9	TRBJ2-7	TGTGCCAGCAGCGCCCCGAGGCAGTACTTC	CASSAPRQYF
NA	many	TRBV6-2/TRBV6-3	TRBJ2-1	TGTGCCAGCAGTTATGTTAGGGGAGGTCATTACAATGAGCAGTTCTTC	CASSYVRGGHYNEQFF
NA	many	TRBV2	TRBJ1-4	TGTGCCAGCAGTGGATACAGGGAGGGAAAACTGTTTTTT	CASSGYREGKLFF
NA	NA	TRBV2	TRBJ2-2	TGTGTGAGCAGAATGGGACAGAACACCGGGGAGCTGTTTTTT	CVSRMGQNTGELFF
TRBD2	NA	TRBV28	TRBJ2-1	TGTGCCAGCAGTTACTCTAGCGGGTTGGGCAATGAGCAGTTATTC	CASSYSSGLGNEQLF
NA	many	TRBV14	TRBJ1-2	TGTGCCAGCAGCCAATATCTCTATGGCTACACCTTC	CASSQYLYGYTF
TRBD2	many	TRBV29-1	TRBJ2-3	TGCAGCGGGACTAGCGGGACAAGAGATACGCAGTATTTT	CSGTSGTRDTQYF